Sequencing of this T cell receptor (beta chain) was carried out in a study of tumor T cells in aggressive B-cell lymphoma. Sequenced by immunoSEQ multiplex PCR; TCRdb stores in-frame clones only, minus some. The table has about 850 clones, around nine tenths seen once. This CDR3 comprises 15 residues. V was pared by 1 base and J by 2 bases, with 9 bases between. Germline CDR1 is SGHTA and CDR2 is FQGNSA. The chain links TRBV7-2 to TRBJ2-1, with TRBD1 as a possible D gene (6 bases). The sample consisted of tumor tissue. The sequence was collected from an adult with diffuse large B cell lymphoma. CDR3 loop: CASSLDRDTYNEQFF. For the CDR3, the DNA is TGTGCCAGCAGCTTAGACCGGGACACCTACAATGAGCAGTTCTTC.